This section outlines one TCR beta chain sequence together with its context. Its antigen specificity is not known. At one end, the junction sequence differs from germline, possibly due to a read error. For CDR1 and CDR2, the germline V gene (reference sequence) lists DFQATT and SNEGSKA. Inclusive of the bounding cysteine and phenylalanine, the CDR3 is 18 residues long. Only the CDR3 DNA is retained, 54 bases long and in frame from the first base. The 39 donors, aged about 6 to 95 years, were systemically healthy Caucasian individuals from Russia. Around 10 milliliters of peripheral blood were drawn from each donor into EDTA-treated Vacutainer tubes. Ficoll-Paque density-gradient centrifugation was used to isolate PBMCs, with at least 6.5 million per sample. Total RNA was extracted from PBMCs with Trizol reagent, with at least 5 micrograms obtained per sample. For every donor, an aliquot of PBMCs went through flow cytometry to measure the percentages of naive CD45RAhigh/CD27high T cells.

The data belong to a study of blood T cells in healthy people across ages (dated by TCRdb to the mid-2010s). Looking at the study overall: In model experiments, template switching captured about one uniquely barcoded TCR beta cDNA molecule for every two T cells. Age-related changes in TCR beta repertoire diversity were measured in the study by deep sequencing normalized with unique cDNA molecular identifiers. The donors were split into four age groups: young (average 16 years), middle-aged (about 40), aged (roughly 65) and long-lived (over 80). For two donors (one aged 18 to 30 and one aged 80 or older), the study analyzed two additional independent replicas of 1 million unique cDNA reads from the same blood draw.

Libraries were prepared through 5' RACE. Sequenced on an Illumina HiSeq 2500. A second PCR of about 6 to 11 cycles was performed with a sample-barcoded 5' primer and a J-beta primer mix. Each TCR beta cDNA molecule received a unique molecular identifier from a template-switch 5' adaptor carrying 12 random nucleotides. Each sample yielded at least 3 million CDR3-containing paired-end reads. All of the RNA was converted into first-strand cDNA using the Mint cDNA synthesis kit, with a TRBC-specific oligonucleotide serving as the primer. All cDNA was treated with uracil-DNA glycosylase and then went through a first 18-cycle PCR with the universal primers M1SS and BC2_uni_R. The original methods were these. Each sample was normalized by randomly selecting 1 million high-quality reads, each carrying a distinct molecular identifier. Reads sharing molecular identifiers were discarded rather than binned into consensus sequences. CDR3 identification, clonotype clustering and error correction used MiTCR with a Q25 quality threshold and the strictest error-elimination algorithm. A nonparametric unseen species model with Euler transformation was used to estimate lower-bound total TCR beta diversity. TCRdb handled the public reads itself, with Q25 trimming in fastp and clone calling in MiXCR, and kept productive beta chains. Every distinct CDR3 protein forms one entry, paired with its most common genes and DNA. For this entry, the V and J calls and clone size follow TCRdb and not the study's own pipeline. A total of 800,000 to 950,000 distinct CDR3 sequences appear in this sample, around 29% of them only once. The biggest ten clones account for more than 8.5% of the sample.

The paper as a whole reports these results and caveats: Compared with the aged group, the long-lived group had more naive CD4+ T cells, fewer expanded clones and increased TCR diversity, a pattern suggesting age selection. Because the CMV infection status of the donors was unknown, age-related changes in expanded clonotypes may potentially have been confounded. As age increased, observed TCR beta diversity per million T cells dropped in a roughly linear way, and a significant reduction was already evident by age 40. There was a strong correlation between observed TCR beta diversity and the percentage of naive T cells measured by flow cytometry. Bulk unsorted PBMC profiling prevented conclusive comparison of naive and antigen-experienced compartments. Estimates of total diversity based on one million sequenced T cells were regarded as lower bounds and as underestimates.

These same records also appear under a second study, on T cells of mothers and their children. As the second publication notes: Nine systemically healthy Caucasian individuals, comprising three mothers and their six children, were included as donors. cDNA synthesis consumed the entire amount of extracted RNA, loaded at approximately 1.5 ug RNA in each 15 ul reaction. Sample barcodes and 2-4 random nucleotides were added via the M1S primer in the second PCR. Each mother yielded over 9 million TCR beta CDR3 reads and each child 2.5 million to 3 million reads. TCR recombination output is similarly shaped by thymic selection in related and unrelated pairs, with a minor effect exerted by inherited differences. Normalized repertoire overlap was always found to be slightly, but never significantly, higher in related mother-child pairs than in unrelated mother-child pairs. With a sensitivity of 90 to 100 clones per million clonotypes, no persistent microchimeric T cell clones were detected. To look for features that set related mother-child pairs apart from unrelated individuals, the researchers ran deep NGS to compare the TCR beta repertoires of mothers and children. On average, the children were around 11 +/- 4 years old, while the mothers were about 37 +/- 4 years old. After adapters were ligated using NEBNext reagents, the libraries underwent 100+100 nt paired-end sequencing on an Illumina HiSeq 2000. To prevent cross-contamination, the mother and child libraries were prepared a month apart and were sequenced in separate runs. For each donor, somewhere between about 450,000 and 2,000,000 distinct TCR beta clonotypes were identified. Naive TCR beta clonotypes were estimated from low-frequency clonotypes matched to each donor's FACS-determined naive share, without sorting.

The sequenced material came from blood. The chain employs TRBV20-1 and TRBJ1-5, with the D gene too uncertain to name. The receptor's source is a woman aged 40 to 49 in good health. The nucleotides are TGCAGTGCTAGAGATTCAGGACCGCAAATGTATAGCGATCAGCCCCAGCATTTT. The encoded protein is CSARDSGPQMYSDQPQHF.